A selection of T cell receptor beta chains follows, all from one sample in a study of OX40 agonist ivuxolimab in advanced cancers. Sequencing used immunoSEQ multiplex PCR; TCRdb keeps in-frame clones, though not all of them. The sample has about 87,000 clones, more than 75% seen once; the top ten hold about 1.6%. The sequenced sample was CD4+ or CD8+ T cells sorted from blood, obtained in a trial of the OX40 agonist ivuxolimab. These receptors were collected from an adult with an advanced solid tumor such as melanoma, head and neck, liver or kidney cancer. The conserved cysteine and the conserved F or W are not part of the CDR3 here. A row's size may be missing; if present it is once, few, many or a size class.

abundance: NA
v_gene: TRBV2
CDR3aa: ASRDGQGSGYGYT

abundance: NA
v_gene: TRBV7-2
CDR3aa: ASSQTGGANYGYT

abundance: NA
v_gene: TRBV5-1
CDR3aa: ASSLEGSGYGYT

abundance: NA
v_gene: TRBV18
CDR3aa: ASSVDLINEQF

abundance: NA
v_gene: TRBV12-5
CDR3aa: ASSRDRGQETQY

abundance: NA
v_gene: TRBV5-5
CDR3aa: ASSPQGQGAGGYT

abundance: NA
v_gene: TRBV9
CDR3aa: ASSGRGSTDTQY

abundance: NA
v_gene: TRBV6-6
CDR3aa: ASSSIDGNTEAF

abundance: NA
v_gene: TRBV2
CDR3aa: ASRGSGARTDTQY

abundance: once
v_gene: TRBV19
CDR3aa: ASSKASGSSYEQY

abundance: NA
v_gene: TRBV20-1
CDR3aa: SASPNYGYT

abundance: NA
v_gene: TRBV2
CDR3aa: ASSVISDSYGYT

abundance: few
v_gene: TRBV5-1
CDR3aa: ASSLAGITGELF

abundance: NA
v_gene: TRBV19
CDR3aa: ASSSGLAGGPFAEQF

abundance: once
v_gene: TRBV6-5
CDR3aa: ASSYSGTGGYEQY

abundance: NA
v_gene: TRBV7-8
CDR3aa: ASSLARGGGDEQF

abundance: NA
v_gene: TRBV19
CDR3aa: ASSIGQKGYEQY

abundance: NA
v_gene: TRBV5-8
CDR3aa: ASSLGGDPYGYT

abundance: NA
v_gene: TRBV2
CDR3aa: ASSSKGLAGEIGELF

abundance: NA
v_gene: TRBV19
CDR3aa: ASSIPSGPTDTQY

abundance: NA
v_gene: TRBV7-2
CDR3aa: ASSLGRDISTDTQY

abundance: NA
v_gene: TRBV7-8
CDR3aa: ASRKQGIDEQY

abundance: NA
v_gene: TRBV5-1
CDR3aa: ASSLETESYNEQF

abundance: NA
v_gene: TRBV5-1
CDR3aa: ASSLDRDTEAF

abundance: NA
v_gene: TRBV9
CDR3aa: ASSFGGGAGDTQY

abundance: NA
v_gene: TRBV2
CDR3aa: ASREGNQPQH

abundance: NA
v_gene: TRBV19
CDR3aa: ASRDLGTELWGYT

abundance: once
v_gene: TRBV9
CDR3aa: ASSETGGGGYT

abundance: NA
v_gene: TRBV7-9
CDR3aa: ASSLPVRTSGGSGELF

abundance: NA
v_gene: TRBV5-1
CDR3aa: ASSLRDDEQF

abundance: few
v_gene: TRBV6-5
CDR3aa: ASSRTGSREQY

abundance: NA
v_gene: TRBV7-9
CDR3aa: ASSLDNRGKKDGYT

abundance: NA
v_gene: TRBV6-6
CDR3aa: ASSLRGPTYEQY

abundance: NA
v_gene: TRBV29-1
CDR3aa: SAYGSYEQY

abundance: NA
v_gene: TRBV19
CDR3aa: ASSSTGTGVDNEQF

abundance: NA
v_gene: TRBV30
CDR3aa: AWSVLEGGGYT

abundance: NA
v_gene: TRBV7-6
CDR3aa: ASSTTTGPNYGYT

abundance: NA
v_gene: TRBV5-4
CDR3aa: ASTLQGIGYT

abundance: NA
v_gene: TRBV7-2
CDR3aa: ASSLVGSPLH

abundance: NA
v_gene: TRBV6-5
CDR3aa: ASKWGEANEKLF

abundance: NA
v_gene: TRBV5-6
CDR3aa: ASSQNRGLVGYT

abundance: NA
v_gene: TRBV11-3
CDR3aa: ASSPRQGPQETQY

abundance: NA
v_gene: TRBV6-5
CDR3aa: ASSLREAF

abundance: few
v_gene: TRBV4-3
CDR3aa: ASSQDYGRVNSPLH

abundance: NA
v_gene: TRBV11-1
CDR3aa: ASSLDRGTGELF

abundance: once
v_gene: TRBV7-3
CDR3aa: ASSTLAGATDTQY

abundance: NA
v_gene: TRBV7-2
CDR3aa: ASTQNGLASYNEQF

abundance: few
v_gene: TRBV9
CDR3aa: ASSPRPTNTEAF

abundance: NA
v_gene: TRBV5-1
CDR3aa: ASTQDRGVTEAF

abundance: NA
v_gene: TRBV12-5
CDR3aa: ASGLNRFSNQPQH

abundance: once
v_gene: TRBV6-6
CDR3aa: ASSYTTGGAYGYT

abundance: NA
v_gene: TRBV7-2
CDR3aa: ASSLSRGQGVQQY